This TCR beta chain was obtained from a study of memory CD4+ T cells and cytomegalovirus serostatus. Single viable CD3+CD4+CD8-CD45RO+ cells were sorted as the memory CD4+ T cells. CD4+ T cells were isolated by positive magnetic selection. This clone has a handful of counts. Per the original data handling: After removing out-of-frame reads, under 2.5 million distinct TCRbeta sequences remained. Profiling relied on immunoSEQ multiplex PCR, and the TCRdb table lists in-frame clones only, not all of them. The DNA was the basis for D and trimming; V, J and clone size are from that table. The data show about 57,000 clones, with less than 85% seen just once and less than 0.9% held by the top ten. This receptor was identified in an adult in good health and CMV-seronegative. Sequencing input: memory CD4+ T cells from blood.

The CDR3, as DNA: TGTGCCAGCAAAACCCCCGAAGGCTATGGCTACACCTTC. Encoded protein: CASKTPEGYGYTF. The gene calls are TRBV5-5 and TRBJ1-2; D not resolved. Between the trimmed V and J ends, which lost 6 bases and 4 bases, there was a span of 13 bases. The V gene's germline CDR1 is SGHKS and CDR2 YYEKEE (reference sequence). This CDR3 has 13 residues.